Below, one T cell receptor beta chain is given with its context. V dropped 4 bases and J dropped 2 bases, with 15 bases sitting between them. Germline CDR1 is SGHTA and CDR2 is FQGNSA. The CDR3 length is 15 residues. This sample was included in a study of blood T cell repertoires in COVID-19. Here immunoSEQ multiplex PCR was the method, and the copy in TCRdb shows in-frame clones only, minus some. Here the sample spans approximately 300,000 clones, 88% being singletons. The receptor was derived from a woman aged 25 to 39 with COVID-19, enrolled during active disease. Sequences were obtained from peripheral blood. The chain recombines TRBV7-2 with TRBJ2-7; D possibly corresponds to TRBD1 (6 bases). CDR3 nucleotides: TGTGCCAGCAGCTACGGGACACCTATCACCTACGAGCAGTACTTC. Its protein product is CASSYGTPITYEQYF.